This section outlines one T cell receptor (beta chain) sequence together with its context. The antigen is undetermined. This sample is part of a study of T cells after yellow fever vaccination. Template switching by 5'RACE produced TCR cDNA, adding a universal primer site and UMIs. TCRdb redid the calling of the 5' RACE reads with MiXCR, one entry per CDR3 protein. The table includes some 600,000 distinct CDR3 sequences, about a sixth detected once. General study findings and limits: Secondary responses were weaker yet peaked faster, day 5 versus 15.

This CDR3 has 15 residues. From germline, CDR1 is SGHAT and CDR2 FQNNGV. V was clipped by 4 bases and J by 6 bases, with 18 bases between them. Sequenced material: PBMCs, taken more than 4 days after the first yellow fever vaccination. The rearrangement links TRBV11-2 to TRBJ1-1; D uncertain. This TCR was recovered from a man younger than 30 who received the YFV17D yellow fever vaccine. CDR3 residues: CASSSPGVRYAEAFF. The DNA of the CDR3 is TGTGCCAGCAGCTCCCCGGGAGTCCGGTACGCTGAAGCTTTCTTT.